These 27 T cell receptor beta chains came from one sample sequenced in a study of T-cell reconstitution after alpha-beta-depleted transplantation in children. Unique molecular identifiers were used in preparing the TCRbeta library. A single record per CDR3 protein comes from TCRdb applying MiXCR to the PCR reads. Counted here are roughly 490,000 distinct CDR3 sequences, over 9.5% occurring once; the ten biggest clones make up 12% to 15%. This sample comprised PBMCs, mostly from graft donor cells, obtained 180 days after TCRalphabeta/CD19-depleted stem cell transplant. These receptors were obtained from a female patient aged 2 to 10 who had a stem cell transplant for aplastic anemia, so the T cells may come from the graft donor.

The genes are TRBV6-2 or TRBV6-3 and TRBJ2-5; D call uncertain. Germline loops: CDR1 MNHEY, CDR2 SVGEGT. This CDR3 contains 12 residues. Trimming stripped 1 base from V and 1 base from J, with 1 base between. CDR3 in amino acids: CASSYFQETQYF. The CDR3 nucleotides are TGTGCCAGCAGTTACTTCCAAGAGACCCAGTACTTC.

This clonotype turned up a few times. CDR3 protein: CASSLLSNTEAFF. DNA of the CDR3: TGTGCCAGCAGCTTATTGTCGAACACTGAAGCTTTCTTT. V is TRBV7-2 and J is TRBJ1-1, with D hard to call. The germline V and J ends were trimmed by 2 bases and 1 base, with 5 bases remaining between them. CDR1 SGHTA and CDR2 FQGNSA come from the germline V gene. The CDR3 loop spans 13 amino acids.

This clonotype has ten or more counts. This chain uses TRBV25-1 with TRBJ2-1, with D uncertain. V lost 8 bases and J lost 4, with 18 bases in between. Germline CDR1 MGHDK, CDR2 SYGVNS. There are 15 residues in the CDR3. CDR3 sequence: CASSQKRSWYNEQFF. CDR3 DNA sequence: TGTGCCAGCTCCCAGAAAAGGTCCTGGTACAATGAGCAGTTCTTC.

In its sample, this clonotype was seen a few times. This sequence joins TRBV2 and TRBJ2-2; 7 bases agree with TRBD1. Per germline, CDR1 SNHLY and CDR2 FYNNEI. The CDR3 is 15 residues long. Germline trimming cut 10 bases from V and 4 bases from J; bases unmatched to any gene: 12. The DNA for the CDR3 is TGTGCCACCTTCCTCCGGGACAGAGTCACCGGGGAGCTGTTTTTT. Its protein product is CATFLRDRVTGELFF.

This clonotype was seen at least ten times. The chain recombines TRBV12-3 or TRBV12-4 with TRBJ2-7; 7 nucleotides align to TRBD1. The CDR3 totals 14 residues. V dropped 6 bases and J dropped 5; count of bases not matched to a gene: 10. The CDR3 reads CASSSSGGHHEQYF. The CDR3 nucleotides are TGTGCCAGCAGCAGTTCAGGGGGACACCACGAGCAGTACTTC.

The J gene is TRBJ2-2, the V gene TRBV7-3, with 10 bases identical to TRBD2. CDR1 SGHTA and CDR2 FQGTGA come from the germline V gene. CDR3 length: 19 amino acids. The V and J ends lost 0 bases and 0 bases, in that order; junction bases with no gene match: 7. The DNA of the CDR3 is TGTGCCAGCAGCTTAACATCTAGCGGGAGACGACCGAACACCGGGGAGCTGTTTTTT. Translation: CASSLTSSGRRPNTGELFF.

The rearrangement joins TRBV6-5 to TRBJ2-1; D tentatively reads TRBD1 or TRBD2 (5 bases each). The CDR3 is 15 residues long. V lost 5 bases, J lost 1 base, and 12 bases lay in between. The germline CDR1 and CDR2 sequences are MNHEY and SVGAGI. The CDR3 loop is CASSPLEGSYNEQFF. In DNA, the CDR3 is TGTGCCAGCAGTCCACTCGAGGGGTCCTACAATGAGCAGTTCTTC.

A few counts support this clonotype. In DNA, the CDR3 is TGTGCCAGCAGCCAAGTTCGGAGGACGGCTGAAGCTTTCTTT. It yields the protein CASSQVRRTAEAFF. This rearrangement joins TRBV14 to TRBJ1-1; the D is unclear. The CDR3 loop spans 14 amino acids. Trimming left V 1 base short and J 6 bases short, with 12 bases between. Germline V gene sequence: CDR1 SGHDN, CDR2 FVKESK.

This clonotype was found many times. The CDR3 region has the DNA TGCAGTGCTCTAGCGGGAGGGTCTGGGGCCAACGTCCTGACTTTC. Translating gives CSALAGGSGANVLTF. The V call is TRBV20-1, the J call TRBJ2-6; 12 nucleotides agree with TRBD2. The CDR3 covers 15 residues. The germline CDR1 and CDR2 sequences are DFQATT and SNEGSKA (reference sequence). Trimming cost V 5 bases and J 1 base; bases outside gene matches: 0.

The V gene is TRBV29-1, the J gene TRBJ1-2; 10 bases are a match to TRBD1. The CDR3 consists of 17 residues. From germline, CDR1 is SQVTM and CDR2 ANQGSEA. The trim removed 0 bases at V and 0 bases at J, leaving 7 bases unmatched. CDR3 sequence: CSVEEGGDRGPNYGYTF. DNA for the CDR3: TGCAGCGTTGAAGAGGGGGGAGACAGGGGGCCTAACTATGGCTACACCTTC.

This clonotype was observed a few times. J is TRBJ1-5 and V is TRBV29-1, with no clear D. The germline CDR1 and CDR2 sequences are SQVTM and ANQGSEA. V lost 7 bases, J lost 4 bases, and 14 bases lay in between. This CDR3 spans 13 amino acids. For the CDR3, the DNA is TGCAGCGCCACCGGCCCCGGAAATCAGCCCCAGCATTTT. It codes for CSATGPGNQPQHF.

This clonotype was seen ten or more times. The V gene is TRBV10-2, the J gene TRBJ2-5; D perhaps matches TRBD1 (5 bases). Trimming took off 2 bases at V and 5 bases at J, with 15 bases between the two ends. The germline V gene has CDR1 WSHSY and CDR2 SAAADI. CDR3 length: 15 residues. DNA of the CDR3: TGCGCCAGCAGTGAGCCTGCAGGGTATGTGGAGACCCAGTACTTC. This translates into CASSEPAGYVETQYF.

The rearrangement links TRBV29-1 to TRBJ1-4; TRBD1 is a possible D gene (5 bases). From germline, CDR1 is SQVTM and CDR2 ANQGSEA. The CDR3 has 12 amino acids. Trimming removed 6 bases from V and 14 bases from J, with 19 bases in between. The CDR3 DNA reads TGCAGCGTCCTCAAGTCGGGGCCAACGCTGTTTTTT. It translates to CSVLKSGPTLFF.

This clonotype occurred once. The CDR3 DNA follows: TGTGCCAGCTCAAGACACGAGCCGAACACTGAAGCTTTCTTT. Protein product: CASSRHEPNTEAFF. This chain connects TRBV18 to TRBJ1-1; D gene uncertain. This CDR3 region has 14 residues. Germline V gene data show CDR1 as KGHSH and CDR2 as LQKENI. V lost 5 bases and J lost 1, with 11 bases in between.

Only a few counts were recorded for this clonotype. The J gene is TRBJ2-1, the V gene TRBV7-9; the match to TRBD2 covers 13 bases. Germline values: CDR1 SEHNR, CDR2 FQNEAQ (reference sequence). The ends lost 5 bases at V and 3 bases at J; junction bases unmatched: 7. There are 17 residues in the CDR3. CDR3 sequence reads: CASSQGLAGTHYNEQFF. The CDR3 DNA sequence: TGTGCCAGCAGCCAGGGACTAGCGGGAACCCACTACAATGAGCAGTTCTTC.

The sample holds a few counts of this clonotype. The chain recombines TRBV27 with TRBJ1-4; TRBD1 matches at 8 bases. CDR1 is MNHEY, CDR2 SMNVEV, per germline (reference sequence). The length of the CDR3 is 15 residues. J was trimmed by 8 bases and V by 6 bases; bases with no gene match: 11. The CDR3 DNA follows: TGTGCCAGCAGGGGCGACAGGGGCTCACGAGAAAAACTGTTTTTT. Translated: CASRGDRGSREKLFF.

This rearrangement joins TRBV5-5 to TRBJ2-2; TRBD1 agrees at 7 bases. The CDR3 extends over 15 amino acids. In germline, CDR1 is SGHKS, CDR2 YYEKEE (reference sequence). Trimming cost V 2 bases and J 5 bases; bases outside gene matches: 6. The CDR3 DNA sequence: TGTGCCAGCAGCTTCCCGGACAGGAGAACCGGGGAGCTGTTTTTT. As protein: CASSFPDRRTGELFF.

The chain joins TRBV7-2 to TRBJ2-5; D remains ambiguous. The CDR3 totals 15 residues. The germline CDR1 and CDR2 sequences are SGHTA and FQGNSA. Trimming removed 4 bases from V and 5 bases from J, with 17 bases in between. CDR3 in amino acids: CASSSWTNSGETQYF. The CDR3 DNA follows: TGTGCCAGCAGCTCCTGGACGAACAGTGGGGAGACCCAGTACTTC.

The CDR3 DNA sequence: TGCGCCAGCAGCTTGGTTTCTAGCGGGAGGGCCTCCTACAATGAGCAGTTCTTC. Its protein is CASSLVSSGRASYNEQFF. This chain links TRBV5-1 with TRBJ2-1, with 12 bases fitting TRBD2. The germline gives CDR1 SGHRS, CDR2 YFSETQ. This CDR3 is 18 amino acids long. V lost 0 bases and J lost 0; bases outside the gene matches: 4.

The chain joins TRBV29-1 to TRBJ2-7, with D possibly being TRBD2 (8 bases). Per germline, CDR1 SQVTM and CDR2 ANQGSEA. The CDR3 spans 12 residues. In DNA form, the CDR3 reads TGCAGCGTTGAAGATCGGGGGGGACAGCTAAACGTC. It specifies CSVEDRGGQLNV.

This clonotype occurred a few times. V and J are TRBV2 and TRBJ2-7; D perhaps matches TRBD2 (6 bases). Trimming removed 3 bases from V and 2 bases from J, with 11 bases in between. Per germline, CDR1 SNHLY and CDR2 FYNNEI. The CDR3 is 14 amino acids. CDR3 loop: CASSEREGPYEQYV. In nucleotides, the CDR3 is TGTGCCAGCAGTGAGCGGGAAGGGCCCTACGAGCAGTACGTC.

This clonotype showed up many times. This rearrangement joins TRBV5-1 to TRBJ1-5; D is possibly TRBD1 (5 bases). From germline, CDR1 is SGHRS and CDR2 YFSETQ. V was shortened by 0 bases and J by 6 bases, with 10 bases between the two germline ends. CDR3 length: 14 residues. The CDR3 DNA sequence: TGCGCCAGCAGCTTGGCCGGGGGAAGTCAGCCCCAGCATTTT. Translated: CASSLAGGSQPQHF.

V is TRBV20-1 and J is TRBJ1-5; TRBD1 might be the D (6 bases). The CDR3 contains 12 residues. Per the germline V gene, CDR1 is DFQATT and CDR2 is SNEGSKA (reference sequence). V gave up 4 bases and J gave up 6 bases, with 10 bases separating them. CDR3 sequence: CSANQGPQPQHF. In DNA form, the CDR3 reads TGCAGTGCTAACCAGGGGCCTCAGCCCCAGCATTTT.

This rearrangement joins TRBV19 to TRBJ2-2; tentative D call: TRBD2 (5 bases). Trimming pared 3 bases from V and 2 bases from J, leaving 7 bases between. The CDR3 sequence is 14 residues long. Germline V gives CDR1 LNHDA, CDR2 SQIVND (reference sequence). CDR3 DNA: TGTGCCAGTAGTATCCGGGGTAACACCGGGGAGCTGTTTTTT. This sequence encodes CASSIRGNTGELFF.

This clonotype was seen only a few times. This chain uses TRBV20-1 with TRBJ1-2, with a weak D call TRBD1 (5 bases). This CDR3 is built from 12 residues. Trimming took off 6 bases at V and 5 bases at J, with 13 bases between the two ends. Germline CDR1 is DFQATT and CDR2 is SNEGSKA (reference sequence). CDR3 in amino acids: CSAGRGGYGYTF. CDR3 nucleotides: TGCAGTGCCGGACGCGGGGGGTATGGCTACACCTTC.

This clonotype was detected a few times. J is TRBJ1-1 and V is TRBV12-3 or TRBV12-4, with 7 bases identical to TRBD1. The ends lost 4 bases at V and 1 base at J; junction bases unmatched: 6. CDR3 length: 15 amino acids. Here the CDR3 DNA reads TGTGCCAGCAGTTCGCCGAGGGGGCGGAACACTGAAGCTTTCTTT. This sequence encodes CASSSPRGRNTEAFF.

This clonotype has only a few counts. The J gene is TRBJ2-4, the V gene TRBV20-1; no clear D. The length of the CDR3 is 14 residues. Germline V CDR1 and CDR2: DFQATT, SNEGSKA (reference sequence). The germline V and J ends were trimmed by 1 base and 10 bases, with 17 bases remaining between them. CDR3 protein: CSARGQQKWDIQYF. CDR3 coding DNA: TGCAGTGCTAGAGGGCAGCAAAAATGGGATATTCAGTACTTC.